Presented here are 8 T cell receptor beta chains from one specimen sequenced in a study of cytomegalovirus exposure and HLA in healthy donors. It was with 60 Vbeta and 13 Jbeta primers that the PCR ran. Assay used: immunoSEQ multiplex PCR; TCRdb lists only in-frame clones, some missing. The sample contains roughly 200,000 clones, around 83% of which appear only once. Sample: PBMCs. These receptors originate from a man over 45 in good health and CMV-seronegative.

The chain carries TRBV6-1 and TRBJ2-3; possible D gene TRBD2, 5 bases. The CDR3 totals 15 residues. Germline CDR1 reads MNHNS; CDR2 reads SASEGT. V lost 2 bases to trimming and J lost 3 bases, with 12 bases between them. This CDR3 reads CASSEIPGKTDTQYF. As DNA, the CDR3 is TGTGCCAGCAGTGAAATCCCGGGGAAGACAGATACGCAGTATTTT.

This clone has more than one count but fewer than ten. The rearrangement joins TRBV7-2 to TRBJ1-3; D unclear. The germline V gene has CDR1 SGHTA and CDR2 FQGNSA. The ends were cut back, 4 bases at V and 4 bases at J, with 14 bases in the middle. The CDR3 sequence is 15 residues long. CDR3 sequence: CASSSQNTRGNTIYF. The DNA of the CDR3 is TGTGCCAGCAGCTCCCAAAACACAAGAGGAAACACCATATATTTT.

The V call is TRBV5-7, the J call TRBJ2-7, with a tentative D call TRBD1 (5 bases). TRBV5-7 falls under the ORF class, with uncertain function. Trimming took 3 bases from V and 5 from J, leaving 12 bases between them. This CDR3 has 13 residues. The CDR3 spells CASSCAGFNEQYF. As DNA, the CDR3 is TGTGCCAGCAGCTGCGCAGGGTTCAACGAGCAGTACTTC.

The chain links TRBV4-1 to TRBJ2-5; D remains ambiguous. The DNA end is a closer match to TRBJ2-7, so the J assignment may be wrong. The CDR3 length is 13 residues. Germline V gene data show CDR1 as MGHRA and CDR2 as YSYEKL. The CDR3 sequence: CASSQSIYYEQYF. CDR3 nucleotide sequence: TGCGCCAGCAGCCAATCGATCTACTACGAGCAGTACTTC.

The V call is TRBV9, the J call TRBJ1-4, with D possibly TRBD1 on 6 matching bases. Germline lookup yields CDR1 SGDLS and CDR2 YYNGEE. The length of the CDR3 is 15 residues. Trimming took off 3 bases at V and 3 bases at J, with 12 bases between the two ends. The CDR3 nucleotides are TGTGCCAGCAGCGCGCAGGGGTTATCTAATGAAAAACTGTTTTTT. This encodes CASSAQGLSNEKLFF.

The chain is built from TRBV7-9 and TRBJ2-1; 9 nucleotides match TRBD2. From germline, CDR1 is SEHNR and CDR2 FQNEAQ (reference sequence). After removal of 5 bases from V and 7 bases from J, the junction contained 12 bases not matched to a gene. The CDR3 totals 16 residues. In DNA, the CDR3 is TGTGCCAGCAGCCCTCCTATGGCGGGAGGGCCAAATGAGCAGTTCTTC. This gives the protein CASSPPMAGGPNEQFF.

CDR3 residues: CASSLGGSRANEQFF. CDR3 bases: TGTGCCAGCAGCTTAGGGGGCTCTAGGGCGAATGAGCAGTTCTTC. The V and J genes are TRBV11-3 and TRBJ2-1; possibly TRBD1 for D (5 bases). Trimming removed 1 base at V and 7 bases at J, with 14 bases between. Germline V gene lookup returns CDR1 SGHNT and CDR2 YENEEA. The CDR3 runs 15 residues. The variable domain in full, completed from reference TRBV11-3 and TRBJ2-1, reads EAGVVQSPRYKIIEKKQPVAFWCNPISGHNTLYWYLQNLGQGPELLIRYENEEAVDDSQLPKDRFSAERLKGVDSTLKIQPAELGDSAVYLCASSLGGSRANEQFFGPGTRLTVL.

A remark on this clone: The junction departs from germline at one end; a sequencing error may be responsible. The chain couples TRBV7-9 to TRBJ1-3, with TRBD1 matching over 8 bases. The CDR3 consists of 16 residues. Germline-derived CDR1 and CDR2 are SEHNR and FQNEAQ (reference sequence). The CDR3 region is CSSSRTGITSGNTIYF. The CDR3 bases are TGTTCCAGCAGCCGGACAGGGATTACCTCTGGAAACACCATATATTTT. Full variable domain (rest looked up from reference TRBV7-9 and TRBJ1-3): DTGVSQNPRHKITKRGQNVTFRCDPISEHNRLYWYRQTLGQGPEFLTYFQNEAQLEKSRLLSDRFSAERPKGSFSTLEIQRTEQGDSAMYLCSSSRTGITSGNTIYFGEGSWLTVV.